One and the same sample provided the 5 T cell receptor beta chains below, sequenced in a study of T cells after yellow fever vaccination. Using its own MiXCR run on the 5' RACE reads, TCRdb lists one record per CDR3 protein. The table lists 160,000 or so distinct CDR3 sequences, approximately 6.8% of them singletons. The sample consisted of CD4+ T cells sorted from PBMCs, taken 4 to 5 days after the first yellow fever vaccination. These receptors all stem from a man aged 18 to 29 who received the YFV17D yellow fever vaccine.

This clonotype was counted a few times. The chain joins TRBV20-1 to TRBJ1-1; no definite D call. The CDR3 length is 13 residues. Germline CDR1 DFQATT, CDR2 SNEGSKA (reference sequence). Trimming shortened V by 6 bases and J by 0 bases, and 11 bases separated the two germline ends. The DNA for the CDR3 is TGCAGTGCCCCAGGACGGATGAACACTGAAGCTTTCTTT. Amino acid sequence: CSAPGRMNTEAFF.

This clonotype was seen repeatedly, ten times or more. The chain is built from TRBV7-9 and TRBJ2-3, with D unclear. V was cut by 0 bases and J by 8 bases, with 9 bases left in between. CDR3 length: 13 amino acids. Germline V gene sequence: CDR1 SEHNR, CDR2 FQNEAQ (reference sequence). The CDR3 loop is CASSLASIGTQYF. Written as DNA, the CDR3 is TGTGCCAGCAGCTTAGCGTCGATAGGTACGCAGTATTTT.

With regard to this clonotype: This may be a read error: a much more frequent sequence differs by one nucleotide. The J gene is TRBJ2-5, the V gene TRBV24-1; the D call may be TRBD1 or TRBD2 (5 bases each). Germline V CDR1 and CDR2: KGHDR, SFDVKD. V lost 5 bases, J lost 7 bases, and 16 bases lay in between. The CDR3 runs to 14 residues. The CDR3 coding sequence is TGTGCCACCAGTGTCAAGGGACCGCTTGTGACCCAGTACTTC. Residues: CATSVKGPLVTQYF.

Comment on this clonotype: A read error is possible here, since a much larger clone lies one base away. In DNA, the CDR3 is TGTTCCAGCAGACCGGGATACGGGAACACAGATACGCAGTATTTT. Encoded protein: CSSRPGYGNTDTQYF. The rearrangement links TRBV12-3 or TRBV12-4 to TRBJ2-3, with a weak D call TRBD2 (5 bases). The CDR3 runs 15 residues.

Worth noting for this clonotype: A much more abundant neighbour one base away suggests this may be a read error. V usage is TRBV19 and J usage is TRBJ2-5; 7 nucleotides agree with TRBD1. The germline V gene encodes CDR1 LNHDA and CDR2 SQIVND (reference sequence). The CDR3 extends over 13 amino acids. CDR3 amino acids: CSSRGTAQETQYF. CDR3 in DNA: TGTTCCAGTAGGGGGACAGCACAAGAGACCCAGTACTTC.